The clone carrying this T cell receptor (beta chain) was observed many times. Its antigen is not identified. The CDR3 length is 13 residues. Germline assignment: CDR1 SGHRS and CDR2 YFSETQ. Trimming pared 4 bases from V and 5 bases from J, leaving 10 bases between. This sample stems from a study of identical twins. Notes on the study in general: Modelling underestimated the level of out-of-frame TCR alpha sharing observed in monozygotic twins. Twins' excess sharing was less marked for out-of-frame beta sequences. One should note that invariant MAIT and iNKT cells could partly confound zero-insertion analyses.

In TCRdb, the 5' RACE reads were re-called with MiXCR into one record per CDR3 protein. The sample records hundreds of thousands of distinct CDR3 sequences, roughly 6.2% being singletons. This TCR was sampled from a man between 18 and 29 years old in good health. The sequenced material came from naive T cells sorted from blood. The rearrangement joins TRBV5-1 to TRBJ2-1; D is perhaps TRBD1 or TRBD2 (5 bases each). DNA for the CDR3: TGCGCCAGCAGCCCGGGACGGAACAATGAGCAGTTCTTC. Protein product: CASSPGRNNEQFF.